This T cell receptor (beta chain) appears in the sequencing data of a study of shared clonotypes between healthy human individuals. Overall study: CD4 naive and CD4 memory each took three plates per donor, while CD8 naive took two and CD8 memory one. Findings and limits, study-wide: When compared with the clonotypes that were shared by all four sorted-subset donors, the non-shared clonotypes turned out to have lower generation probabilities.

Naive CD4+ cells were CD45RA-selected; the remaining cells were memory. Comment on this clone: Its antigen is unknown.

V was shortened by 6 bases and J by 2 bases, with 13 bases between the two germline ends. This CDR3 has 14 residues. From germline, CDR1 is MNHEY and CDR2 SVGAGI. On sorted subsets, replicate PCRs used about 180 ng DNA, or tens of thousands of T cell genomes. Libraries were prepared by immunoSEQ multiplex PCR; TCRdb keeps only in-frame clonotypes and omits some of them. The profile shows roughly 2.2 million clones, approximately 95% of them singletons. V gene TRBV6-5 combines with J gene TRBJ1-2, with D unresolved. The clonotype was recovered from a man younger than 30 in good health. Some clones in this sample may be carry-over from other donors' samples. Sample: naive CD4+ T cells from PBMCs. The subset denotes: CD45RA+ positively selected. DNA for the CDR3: TGTGCCAGCAGACCCGGGTTGCAGAACTATGGCTACACCTTC. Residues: CASRPGLQNYGYTF.